Following are 27 T cell receptor beta chains from one sample sequenced in a study of T cells in Graves' hyperthyroidism and ophthalmopathy. What was amplified from RNA transcripts were TCR beta CDR3 regions. TCR CDR3 regions were first amplified by RT-PCR with HTBI primers. TCRdb fed the multiplex PCR reads into MiXCR, producing one record per CDR3 protein. The sample shows some 700,000 distinct CDR3 sequences, roughly a sixth of them seen only once. Sequenced material: blood. These receptors all come from a man over 45 with Graves' hyperthyroidism.

The CDR3, as DNA: TGTGCCAGCAGTTTCTCTAGGGGGGCCTCCTACGAGCAGTACTTC. Translated, it gives CASSFSRGASYEQYF. The gene calls are TRBV27 and TRBJ2-7; the D call may be TRBD1 or TRBD2 (6 bases each). Trimming stripped 3 bases from V and 0 bases from J, with 12 bases between. This CDR3 has 15 amino acids. Germline V gene lookup returns CDR1 MNHEY and CDR2 SMNVEV (reference sequence).

The chain is built from TRBV7-9 and TRBJ1-1; D gene ambiguous. Germline-derived CDR1 and CDR2 are SEHNR and FQNEAQ (reference sequence). This CDR3 is 14 amino acids long. Trimming removed 2 bases from V and 4 bases from J, with 11 bases in between. The CDR3 here is CASSLPQLGTEAFF. Here the CDR3 DNA reads TGTGCCAGCAGCTTACCTCAATTGGGCACTGAAGCTTTCTTT. Variable domain in full (rest from reference TRBV7-9 and TRBJ1-1): DTGVSQNPRHKITKRGQNVTFRCDPISEHNRLYWYRQTLGQGPEFLTYFQNEAQLEKSRLLSDRFSAERPKGSFSTLEIQRTEQGDSAMYLCASSLPQLGTEAFFGQGTRLTVV.

The chain couples TRBV29-1 to TRBJ2-1; 10 bases map to TRBD2. The CDR3 totals 12 residues. V lost 8 bases and J lost 7; bases outside the gene matches: 5. Per germline, CDR1 SQVTM and CDR2 ANQGSEA. CDR3 in DNA: TGCAGCTCGAGGACTAGCGGTAATGAGCAGTTCTTC. As protein: CSSRTSGNEQFF.

Many counts were recorded for this clonotype. The chain carries TRBV7-9 and TRBJ2-7, with 7 bases aligning to TRBD1. J gave up 3 bases and V 4 bases, and 6 bases lay outside the gene matches. CDR1 and CDR2 from the germline V gene are SEHNR and FQNEAQ (reference sequence). This CDR3 contains 14 residues. The CDR3 protein is CASSSTGTVYEQYF. The CDR3 bases are TGTGCCAGCAGCTCGACCGGGACAGTCTACGAGCAGTACTTC.

This clonotype was found many times. The J gene is TRBJ1-5, the V gene TRBV6-1, with D possibly TRBD1 on 5 matching bases. This CDR3 region has 17 residues. CDR1 and CDR2 (germline): MNHNS, SASEGT. V lost 7 bases and J 2 bases, leaving 21 bases between the germline ends. The CDR3 sequence is CASTAAGNRFGNQPQHF. DNA for the CDR3: TGTGCCAGCACGGCGGCAGGGAATAGGTTCGGCAATCAGCCCCAGCATTTT.

This clonotype was recorded a few times. This sequence joins TRBV11-2 and TRBJ2-7; 16 nucleotides line up with TRBD2. The V gene's germline CDR1 is SGHAT and CDR2 FQNNGV. The V segment lost 5 bases and the J segment 4 bases; nucleotides outside the gene matches: 14. The CDR3 totals 19 residues. CDR3 in DNA: TGTGCCAGCAGCGTGGGACTAGCGGGAGGGCCGGTCGCATTTTACGAGCAGTACTTC. This encodes CASSVGLAGGPVAFYEQYF.

The V gene is TRBV4-1, the J gene TRBJ2-6; no definite D call. CDR3 length equals 19 residues. Trimming removed 5 bases at V and 3 bases at J, with 23 bases between. Germline assignment: CDR1 MGHRA and CDR2 YSYEKL. The CDR3 sequence is CASSSGGGNLLRGANVLTF. As DNA, the CDR3 is TGCGCCAGCAGCTCCGGTGGTGGGAACCTCCTTCGTGGGGCCAACGTCCTGACTTTC.

This clonotype has just a few counts. The chain has TRBV5-1 and TRBJ2-3; no reliable D call. V was cut by 4 bases and J by 2 bases, with 8 bases left in between. This CDR3 is built from 13 residues. Germline values: CDR1 SGHRS, CDR2 YFSETQ. This CDR3 reads CASSHTFTDTQYF. In nucleotides, the CDR3 is TGCGCCAGCAGCCACACTTTCACAGATACGCAGTATTTT.

This clonotype has at least ten counts. This sequence joins TRBV12-3 or TRBV12-4 and TRBJ2-2; D gene unclear. The CDR3 consists of 14 residues. Trimming took 3 bases from V and 1 from J, leaving 6 bases between them. CDR3 nucleotide sequence: TGTGCCAGCAGTTTCGGTTGGAACACCGGGGAGCTGTTTTTT. Translation gives CASSFGWNTGELFF.

This clonotype was counted a few times. The chain carries TRBV7-8 and TRBJ1-5, with no clear D. The CDR3 extends over 12 amino acids. Germline assignment: CDR1 SGHVS and CDR2 FQNEAQ. V was cut by 5 bases and J by 6 bases, with 8 bases left in between. CDR3 nucleotides: TGTGCCAGCAGCGGGGAGCTTCAGCCCCAGCATTTT. This sequence encodes CASSGELQPQHF.

This clonotype was detected ten times or more. This rearrangement joins TRBV28 to TRBJ2-5, with 8 bases aligning to TRBD1. This CDR3 comprises 15 residues. Germline V CDR1 and CDR2: MDHEN, SYDVKM. Trimming took 4 bases from V and 4 from J; bases not matched to a gene: 8. The CDR3 is CASSSLQGVGETQYF. The CDR3 DNA reads TGTGCCAGCAGTTCCCTACAGGGGGTAGGAGAGACCCAGTACTTC.

This clonotype was seen more than once but under ten times. This chain uses TRBV7-3 with TRBJ2-3; D not resolved. This CDR3 is 13 amino acids long. Germline CDR1 is SGHTA and CDR2 is FQGTGA. With 5 bases removed from V and 5 bases from J, the gap between germline ends came to 11 bases. Here the CDR3 reads CASSPIDRDTQYF. The CDR3 coding sequence is TGTGCCAGCAGCCCCATAGATCGAGATACGCAGTATTTT.

With respect to this clonotype: A read error may explain this, as a much larger clone is one base away. The chain couples TRBV12-3 or TRBV12-4 to TRBJ2-5, with a tentative D call TRBD2 (5 bases). Trimming removed 5 bases from V and 5 bases from J, with 21 bases in between. This CDR3 has 16 residues. The CDR3 nucleotides are TGTGCCAGCAGTAGCACCGGGATAGGGAGTTCTGAGACCCAGTACTTC. As protein: CASSSTGIGSSETQYF.

This clonotype was detected only a few times. This rearrangement joins TRBV29-1 to TRBJ1-2; D gene uncertain. Germline V CDR1 and CDR2: SQVTM, ANQGSEA. The CDR3 length is 13 residues. V lost 3 bases to trimming and J lost 5 bases, with 13 bases between them. In DNA form, the CDR3 reads TGCAGCGTTGAGAAGCACACCCGATATGGCTACACCTTC. Protein product: CSVEKHTRYGYTF. The complete variable domain, with remaining parts taken from reference TRBV29-1 and TRBJ1-2, reads SAVISQKPSRDICQRGTSLTIQCQVDSQVTMMFWYRQQPGQSLTLIATANQGSEATYESGFVIDKFPISRPNLTFSTLTVSNMSPEDSSIYLCSVEKHTRYGYTFGSGTRLTVV.

This clonotype was recorded at least ten times. The CDR3 nucleotides read TGTGCCAGCAGTCCCCTTCCGACTAGCGGGAGTTTCTACGAGCAGTACTTC. Protein sequence: CASSPLPTSGSFYEQYF. The chain is built from TRBV27 and TRBJ2-7; 12 nucleotides agree with TRBD2. Germline V gene sequence: CDR1 MNHEY, CDR2 SMNVEV (reference sequence). J was trimmed by 3 bases and V by 5 bases; bases with no gene match: 11. The CDR3 spans 17 residues.

Comments on this clonotype: A much larger clone differs from this one at a single base, so this may be a read error. This chain uses TRBV30 with TRBJ1-1; possible D gene TRBD1, 6 bases. Germline V gene data show CDR1 as GTSNPN and CDR2 as SVGIG (reference sequence). This CDR3 comprises 11 residues. The ends were cut back, 0 bases at V and 10 bases at J, with 9 bases in the middle. CDR3 loop: CAWSVRRGAFF. The CDR3 region has the DNA TGTGCCTGGAGTGTACGCAGGGGAGCTTTCTTT.

This clonotype was observed a handful of times. V usage is TRBV9 and J usage is TRBJ2-1, with D perhaps matching TRBD2 (6 bases). This CDR3 region has 15 residues. The germline V gene encodes CDR1 SGDLS and CDR2 YYNGEE. Trimming took 0 bases from V and 7 from J, leaving 14 bases between them. The CDR3 here is CASSVAMTSRNEQFF. The CDR3 DNA reads as TGTGCCAGCAGCGTAGCGATGACTAGTAGGAATGAGCAGTTCTTC.

This clonotype was recorded many times. The chain's CDR3 is CASSSTDTSGLFF. CDR3 bases: TGTGCCAGCAGTTCAACCGATACAAGCGGACTGTTTTTT. The chain uses TRBV28 and TRBJ1-4, with D unresolved. V gave up 4 bases and J gave up 13 bases, with 16 bases separating them. The CDR3 has 13 residues. Germline V gives CDR1 MDHEN, CDR2 SYDVKM.

This rearrangement joins TRBV18 to TRBJ1-1; D may be TRBD1 (6 bases). Per the germline V gene, CDR1 is KGHSH and CDR2 is LQKENI. V lost 3 bases, J lost 0 bases, and 11 bases lay in between. This CDR3 spans 15 amino acids. This CDR3 is CASSPFYRVNTEAFF. CDR3 sequence (DNA): TGTGCCAGCTCACCCTTCTACAGGGTGAACACTGAAGCTTTCTTT.

This clonotype has just a few counts. The chain joins TRBV20-1 to TRBJ1-1; D may be TRBD1 (6 bases). The CDR3 is made up of 14 amino acids. Germline assignment: CDR1 DFQATT and CDR2 SNEGSKA (reference sequence). Trimming left V 1 base short and J 6 bases short, with 15 bases between. CDR3 sequence (DNA): TGCAGTGCTAGAGTAGGGGGGCGGAAGGCTGAAGCTTTCTTT. Its translation: CSARVGGRKAEAFF.

This clonotype was picked up many times. The V and J genes are TRBV27 and TRBJ2-3, with 9 bases identical to TRBD2. Germline V gene lookup returns CDR1 MNHEY and CDR2 SMNVEV (reference sequence). The trim removed 4 bases at V and 6 bases at J, leaving 11 bases unmatched. The CDR3 loop spans 16 amino acids. For the CDR3, the DNA is TGTGCCAGCAGTTGGTCTAGCGGGGCCCCCTGGGATACGCAGTATTTT. This encodes CASSWSSGAPWDTQYF.

This sequence joins TRBV2 and TRBJ2-3; D gene unclear. V was trimmed by 3 bases and J by 5 bases, leaving 6 bases between them. The CDR3 runs 12 residues. Looked up from germline, CDR1 is SNHLY and CDR2 is FYNNEI. The chain's CDR3 is CASSEYGDTQYF. CDR3 bases: TGTGCCAGCAGTGAGTATGGAGATACGCAGTATTTT.

On this clonotype: A single base separates this from a much larger clone, so it may be a read error. J is TRBJ2-7 and V is TRBV12-3 or TRBV12-4, with D possibly called TRBD1 or TRBD2 (5 bases each). The CDR3 is 15 residues long. CDR3 DNA sequence: TGTGCCACGTGTACCCCGGGGCTACACTCCTACGGGCAGTACTTC. This codes for CATCTPGLHSYGQYF.

This clonotype came up many times. The chain couples TRBV29-1 to TRBJ2-7; maybe TRBD2 (6 bases). Trimming shortened V by 5 bases and J by 7 bases, and 21 bases separated the two germline ends. The CDR3 has 14 amino acids. CDR1 is SQVTM and CDR2 is ANQGSEA in the germline V gene. The CDR3 DNA reads as TGCAGCGTTCTGCCCCCTGACGGGGCGGGGGAGCAGTACTTC. It specifies CSVLPPDGAGEQYF.

This clonotype was counted many times. This chain connects TRBV2 to TRBJ2-7, with D maybe TRBD2 (7 bases). Deletions cut 3 bases from V and 2 bases from J, with 14 bases between. Germline assignment: CDR1 SNHLY and CDR2 FYNNEI. The CDR3 extends over 15 amino acids. In DNA, the CDR3 is TGTGCCAGCAGTGACGGAGGGAGGGGGGCCTACGAGCAGTACTTC. Amino acid sequence: CASSDGGRGAYEQYF.

This clonotype was seen repeatedly, ten times or more. This chain connects TRBV28 to TRBJ2-2, with D hard to call. CDR3 length equals 17 residues. The germline V gene encodes CDR1 MDHEN and CDR2 SYDVKM. Trimming took off 1 base at V and 0 bases at J, with 12 bases between the two ends. The CDR3 here is CASSLYGYTANTGELFF. Here the CDR3 DNA reads TGTGCCAGCAGTTTATACGGGTATACTGCGAACACCGGGGAGCTGTTTTTT.

In its sample, this clonotype was seen many times. This chain's CDR3 is CASSLLGVWGDEAAFF. In DNA form, the CDR3 reads TGTGCCAGCAGCTTATTAGGGGTTTGGGGCGATGAGGCAGCTTTCTTT. This chain uses TRBV7-8 with TRBJ1-1, with D possibly matching TRBD1 (5 bases). Trimming left V 2 bases short and J 10 bases short, with 23 bases between. The CDR3 is 16 residues long. The germline CDR1 and CDR2 sequences are SGHVS and FQNEAQ.